These 18 T cell receptor beta chains came from one sample sequenced in a study of T cell changes during pregnancy in multiple sclerosis. The protocol was immunoSEQ multiplex PCR, while the TCRdb copy is restricted to in-frame clones and leaves out a portion. The sample comprises tens of thousands of clones, just under 95% of which are singletons, and over 3.5% rests with the top ten. Material: peripheral blood, obtained after pregnancy. The receptors derive from a female donor in good health, enrolled as a control in a pregnancy study.

V is TRBV6-6 and J is TRBJ2-7, with D possibly TRBD2 on 6 matching bases. CDR3 length: 15 amino acids. Trimming cost V 6 bases and J 2 bases, with 17 bases left between them. Germline V CDR1 and CDR2: MNHNY, SVGAGI (reference sequence). Here the CDR3 DNA reads TGTGCCAGCAGCCTATTACCCGGGACTCCCTACGAGCAGTACTTC. It is translated as CASSLLPGTPYEQYF.

The rearrangement uses TRBV7-8 and TRBJ2-5, with 9 bases aligning to TRBD1. Germline V gene lookup returns CDR1 SGHVS and CDR2 FQNEAQ. J lost 5 bases, V lost 10 bases, and 8 bases had no gene match. This CDR3 contains 13 residues. The CDR3 DNA reads TGTGCCACCCAACACAGGGGGCAGGAGACCCAGTACTTC. Its translation is CATQHRGQETQYF.

This chain joins TRBV11-2 and TRBJ2-7; TRBD1 matches 8 bases. The CDR3 contains 12 residues. V lost 5 bases to trimming and J lost 6 bases; unmatched junction nucleotides: 3. Germline V gene data show CDR1 as SGHAT and CDR2 as FQNNGV. CDR3 in amino acids: CASSRTGSEQYF. CDR3 bases: TGTGCCAGCAGCCGGACAGGGTCCGAGCAGTACTTC.

Worth noting for this clone: Additional DNA sequences in this sample encode the identical CDR3. The chain carries TRBV6-1 and TRBJ2-5; TRBD2 matches 12 bases. The germline V gene has CDR1 MNHNS and CDR2 SASEGT. The CDR3 covers 15 residues. Unmatched junction bases numbered 2, after V lost 2 bases and J lost 4 bases. CDR3 nucleotide sequence: TGTGCCAGCAGTGAACTAGCGGGGGGGCCAGAGACCCAGTACTTC. Its translation is CASSELAGGPETQYF.

V gene TRBV5-1 combines with J gene TRBJ2-1; 8 bases fit TRBD2. Germline V gives CDR1 SGHRS, CDR2 YFSETQ. With 4 bases clipped from V and 0 bases from J, the junction kept 3 bases outside the gene matches. The CDR3 sequence is 15 residues long. The CDR3 is CASSASGGSYNEQFF. The CDR3 coding sequence is TGCGCCAGCAGCGCAAGCGGGGGCTCCTACAATGAGCAGTTCTTC. The entire variable domain, with the rest obtained from reference TRBV5-1 and TRBJ2-1, is as follows: KAGVTQTPRYLIKTRGQQVTLSCSPISGHRSVSWYQQTPGQGLQFLFEYFSETQRNKGNFPGRFSGRQFSNSRSEMNVSTLELGDSALYLCASSASGGSYNEQFFGPGTRLTVL.

This chain links TRBV15 with TRBJ1-4, with D perhaps TRBD1 (5 bases). The germline V gene encodes CDR1 LNHNV and CDR2 YYDKDF (reference sequence). V dropped 2 bases and J dropped 8 bases, with 12 bases sitting between them. The CDR3 is made up of 14 amino acids. DNA for the CDR3: TGTGCCACCAGCAGACAGGGAGGTAAGGAAAAACTGTTTTTT. Residues: CATSRQGGKEKLFF. Full variable domain (missing parts from reference TRBV15 and TRBJ1-4): DAMVIQNPRYQVTQFGKPVTLSCSQTLNHNVMYWYQQKSSQAPKLLFHYYDKDFNNEADTPDNFQSRRPNTSFCFLDIRSPGLGDTAMYLCATSRQGGKEKLFFGSGTQLSVL.

This clone was seen just once. The chain carries TRBV13 and TRBJ1-3; 7 nucleotides align to TRBD1. V gave up 5 bases and J gave up 0 bases; unmatched junction bases: 13. Per the germline V gene, CDR1 is PRHDT and CDR2 is FYEKMQ (reference sequence). CDR3 length equals 18 residues. The CDR3 here is CASSPTRDSYGSGNTIYF. For the CDR3, the DNA is TGTGCCAGCAGCCCAACACGGGACAGTTACGGCTCTGGAAACACCATATATTTT. Supplemented by reference TRBV13 and TRBJ1-3, the full variable domain reads AAGVIQSPRHLIKEKRETATLKCYPIPRHDTVYWYQQGPGQDPQFLISFYEKMQSDKGSIPDRFSAQQFSDYHSELNMSSLELGDSALYFCASSPTRDSYGSGNTIYFGEGSWLTVV.

The chain is built from TRBV7-9 and TRBJ2-5; D possibly corresponds to TRBD2 (6 bases). Per germline, CDR1 SEHNR and CDR2 FQNEAQ (reference sequence). The CDR3 is 13 residues long. V gave up 5 bases and J gave up 4 bases, with 11 bases separating them. CDR3 in amino acids: CASSPEAGETQYF. The CDR3 DNA reads TGTGCCAGCAGCCCAGAAGCGGGAGAGACCCAGTACTTC.

The chain joins TRBV5-4 to TRBJ2-1; TRBD2 is a possible D gene (6 bases). V lost 4 bases and J 0 bases, leaving 14 bases between the germline ends. CDR3 length equals 16 residues. CDR1 is SGHNT and CDR2 is YYREEE in the germline V gene (reference sequence). The CDR3 DNA is TGTGCCAGCAGCGCGGGGACCCCCAGCTCCTACAATGAGCAGTTCTTC. This gives the protein CASSAGTPSSYNEQFF.

The rearrangement joins TRBV9 to TRBJ2-7; 14 nucleotides agree with TRBD2. This CDR3 spans 15 amino acids. Per the germline V gene, CDR1 is SGDLS and CDR2 is YYNGEE. J gave up 4 bases and V 4 bases, and 4 bases lay outside the gene matches. CDR3 sequence reads: CASSPGTSGSYEQYF. The CDR3 DNA is TGTGCCAGCAGCCCCGGGACTAGCGGGAGTTACGAGCAGTACTTC.

This rearrangement joins TRBV27 to TRBJ2-2, with D possibly being TRBD2 (6 bases). This CDR3 is built from 19 residues. Germline CDR1 is MNHEY and CDR2 is SMNVEV (reference sequence). Between the trimmed V and J ends, which lost 2 bases and 4 bases, there was a span of 23 bases. DNA for the CDR3: TGTGCCAGCAGTTTACTTTTTGGCGGGCCCTCCGGGGGCACCGGGGAGCTGTTTTTT. Amino acid sequence: CASSLLFGGPSGGTGELFF.

The V gene is TRBV19, the J gene TRBJ2-7, with a possible D match to TRBD2 (9 bases). This CDR3 has 14 amino acids. Per the germline V gene, CDR1 is LNHDA and CDR2 is SQIVND (reference sequence). V dropped 6 bases and J dropped 9 bases, with 21 bases sitting between them. The CDR3: CASSASGTGSLQYF. CDR3 nucleotides: TGTGCCAGTAGCGCTAGCGGGACAGGATCCTTGCAGTACTTC.

This clone was seen a single time. The chain couples TRBV29-1 to TRBJ2-3, with D perhaps TRBD2 (6 bases). From germline, CDR1 is SQVTM and CDR2 ANQGSEA. V lost 6 bases to trimming and J lost 4 bases, with 11 bases between them. The CDR3 runs to 12 residues. The CDR3, as DNA: TGCAGCGTGCCCCGACTAGCAGATACGCAGTATTTT. It encodes CSVPRLADTQYF.

This clone came up once. CDR3 sequence reads: CASSALARGNQPQHF. CDR3 nucleotide sequence: TGTGCCAGCAGCGCATTAGCCAGGGGGAATCAGCCCCAGCATTTT. The chain carries TRBV7-2 and TRBJ1-5; TRBD1 aligns across 7 bases. V shed 5 bases and J 4 bases; nucleotides not matched to a gene: 8. The CDR3 totals 15 residues. Germline V CDR1 and CDR2: SGHTA, FQGNSA.

The genes are TRBV29-1 and TRBJ1-1; 7 nucleotides match TRBD1. Germline V gives CDR1 SQVTM, CDR2 ANQGSEA. The CDR3 spans 13 residues. The CDR3: CIHGAGGGSEAFF. CDR3 DNA: TGCATCCATGGGGCAGGGGGAGGCTCTGAAGCTTTCTTT.

This clone showed up just once. The V call is TRBV11-1, the J call TRBJ2-7, with 11 bases aligning to TRBD2. The germline V gene has CDR1 SGHAT and CDR2 FQDESV (reference sequence). The CDR3 length is 14 residues. Trimming cost V 5 bases and J 7 bases; bases outside gene matches: 7. The CDR3 nucleotides are TGTGCCAGCAGCCGGCAGACTAGCGGGAATGAGCAGTACTTC. Residues: CASSRQTSGNEQYF.

J is TRBJ2-7 and V is TRBV28, with a weak D call TRBD1 (5 bases). CDR1 MDHEN and CDR2 SYDVKM come from the germline V gene. Trimming stripped 2 bases from V and 5 bases from J, with 13 bases between. The CDR3 is made up of 14 amino acids. The CDR3, as DNA: TGTGCCAGCAGTTTACTCCAGGGCGTCCACGAGCAGTACTTC. Residues: CASSLLQGVHEQYF.

The V and J genes are TRBV6-5 and TRBJ2-1; 7 nucleotides line up with TRBD1. This CDR3 region has 14 residues. Germline lookup yields CDR1 MNHEY and CDR2 SVGAGI. V lost 4 bases to trimming and J lost 8 bases; unmatched junction nucleotides: 8. CDR3 nucleotides: TGTGCCAGCAGTTCCCCGACAGGGATCTATGAGCAGTTCTTC. Translating it yields CASSSPTGIYEQFF.